This T cell receptor (beta chain) was sequenced for a study of T cells after yellow fever vaccination. V was pared by 2 bases and J by 6 bases, with 7 bases between. This CDR3 region has 11 residues. CDR1 and CDR2 (germline): DFQATT, SNEGSKA (reference sequence). Study results and limitations: The secondary T-cell response peaked on day 5, not day 15, but was weaker.

This clonotype was observed a few times. What it binds is not known. TCRdb independently ran MiXCR on the 5' RACE reads; one entry per CDR3 protein. The table has 500,000 to 650,000 distinct CDR3 sequences, around an eighth seen once; the top ten hold under 15%. This clonotype originated in a man aged 25 to 40 who received the YFV17D yellow fever vaccine. V and J are TRBV20-1 and TRBJ2-5; TRBD2 might be the D (5 bases). Specimen: PBMCs, collected on the day of the yellow fever booster vaccination. Here the CDR3 DNA reads TGCAGTGCTAGAACTAGACAGACCCAGTACTTC. Protein product: CSARTRQTQYF.